Sequencing of this T cell receptor (beta chain) was carried out in a study of CD8 T cells in Susac syndrome (dated by TCRdb to between 2017 and 2020). A note on the overall study: Repertoire sequencing was used to test whether CD8+ T cell activation and differentiation in Susac syndrome was antigen driven. What the research found in general, with its limitations: The TCR sequencing and HLA analysis was acknowledged to have included a relatively small number of individuals.

Peripheral blood CD8+ and CD4+ T cells from healthy donors, Susac syndrome patients and multiple sclerosis patients were profiled by high-throughput TCR beta sequencing. The multiple sclerosis controls were treatment-naive patients whose relapsing-remitting disease, either stable or active, fulfilled the revised McDonald criteria. Bulk CD8+ and CD4+ T cells were purified by magnetic negative isolation, whereas CD8+ TEMRA cells were enriched by FACS. Blood was collected in EDTA tubes and processed within 24 hours, with PBMCs isolated through density gradient centrifugation. PBMCs intended for TCR sequencing were frozen in liquid nitrogen and were later thawed in a 37 degrees C water bath. Purity of sorted or isolated CD4+, CD8+ and CD8+ TEMRA cells was at least 90%. RNA was extracted using the RNeasy kit, and roughly 0.5 to 1 ug of the RNA was reverse transcribed with random hexamers. TCR beta CDR3 regions were amplified with the immunoSEQ multiplex PCR assay covering 54 Vbeta and 13 Jbeta segments. To correct PCR amplification bias, a synthetic template baseline was used for both primer optimization and computational correction. Regarding the original processing steps: Reads were annotated to V, D and J genes per IMGT and analyzed with immunoSEQ Analyzer, keeping only productive sequences. Clonality was computed as one minus Shannon entropy normalized by log2 of the number of productive unique sequences. For each patient and control, public and private clones were evaluated within the 100 most prevalent clones. Clones were defined as Susac-specific if absent from the healthy and MS cohorts, from approximately 1,100 published viral clones and from other ImmuneACCESS disease sequences. In TCRdb, the public reads were trimmed at Q25 with fastp and aligned with MiXCR, with productive beta chains retained. Rows with a matching CDR3 protein are joined into one entry that keeps the most common DNA and genes. TCRdb, rather than the study authors, made the V and J calls. This sample gives about 210,000 distinct CDR3 sequences in total; about 95% of them show up just once. The ten largest clones capture roughly 0.1% of the sample.

A word on this clonotype: The clone's antigen remains unknown. Base qualities are not provided; no much larger clone lies one nucleotide away.

At the junction V is shortened by 2 bases and J by 3 bases, with 10 bases in between. CDR1 and CDR2 were assigned from the germline V gene as KGHSH and LQKENI. Measured from the cysteine to the phenylalanine, the CDR3 is 14 residues long. Of the read, only the CDR3 DNA is kept; its 42 bases are in frame from base 1. The rearrangement joined TRBV18 to TRBJ1-1; the D gene lacks a confident call. Sequenced material: CD4+ T cells from PBMCs. This sequence originates from a human donor with multiple sclerosis. The CDR3 reads CASSPLRRDTEAFF. Read as DNA, the sequence is TGTGCCAGCTCACCATTAAGGCGGGACACTGAAGCTTTCTTT.